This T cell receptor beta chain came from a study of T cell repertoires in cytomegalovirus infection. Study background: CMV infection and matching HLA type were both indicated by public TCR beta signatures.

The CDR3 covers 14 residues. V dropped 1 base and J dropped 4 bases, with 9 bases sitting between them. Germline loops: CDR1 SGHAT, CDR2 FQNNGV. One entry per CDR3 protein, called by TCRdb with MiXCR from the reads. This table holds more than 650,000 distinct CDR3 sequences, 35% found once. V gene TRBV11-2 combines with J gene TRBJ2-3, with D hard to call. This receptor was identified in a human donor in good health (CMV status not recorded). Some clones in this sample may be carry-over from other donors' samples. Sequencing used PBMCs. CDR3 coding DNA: TGTGCCAGCAGCTTAGGTGTACGCCCAGATACGCAGTATTTT. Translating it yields CASSLGVRPDTQYF. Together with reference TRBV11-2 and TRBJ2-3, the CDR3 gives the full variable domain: EAGVAQSPRYKIIEKRQSVAFWCNPISGHATLYWYQQILGQGPKLLIQFQNNGVVDDSQLPKDRFSAERLKGVDSTLKIQPAKLEDSAVYLCASSLGVRPDTQYFGPGTRLTVL.